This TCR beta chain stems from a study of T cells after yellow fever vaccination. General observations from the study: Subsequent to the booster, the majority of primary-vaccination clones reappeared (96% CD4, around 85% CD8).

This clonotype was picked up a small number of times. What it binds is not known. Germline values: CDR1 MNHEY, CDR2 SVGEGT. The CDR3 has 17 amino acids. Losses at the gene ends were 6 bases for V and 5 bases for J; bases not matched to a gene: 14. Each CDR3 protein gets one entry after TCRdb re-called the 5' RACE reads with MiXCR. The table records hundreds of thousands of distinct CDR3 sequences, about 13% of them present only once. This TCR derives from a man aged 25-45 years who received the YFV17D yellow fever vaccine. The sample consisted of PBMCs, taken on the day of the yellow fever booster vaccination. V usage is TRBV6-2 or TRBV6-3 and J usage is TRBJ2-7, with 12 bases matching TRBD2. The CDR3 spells CASRYDLTSGSGHEQYF. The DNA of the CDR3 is TGTGCCAGCAGATACGATCTGACTAGCGGGAGTGGTCACGAGCAGTACTTC.